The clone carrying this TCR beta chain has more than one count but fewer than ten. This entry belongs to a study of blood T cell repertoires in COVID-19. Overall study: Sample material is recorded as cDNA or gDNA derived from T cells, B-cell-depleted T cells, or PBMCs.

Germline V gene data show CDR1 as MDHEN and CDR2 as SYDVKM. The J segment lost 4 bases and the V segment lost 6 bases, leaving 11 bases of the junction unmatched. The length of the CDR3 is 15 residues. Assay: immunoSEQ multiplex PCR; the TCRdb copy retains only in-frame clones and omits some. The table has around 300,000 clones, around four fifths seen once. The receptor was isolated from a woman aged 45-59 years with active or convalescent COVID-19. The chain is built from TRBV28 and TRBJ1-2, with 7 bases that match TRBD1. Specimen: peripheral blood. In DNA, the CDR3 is TGTGCCAGCAGCCCACCGGGGGGGGACAGCTATGGCTACACCTTC. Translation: CASSPPGGDSYGYTF.